The 21 T cell receptor beta chains presented below share a single source sample, sequenced in a study of blood T cell repertoires in COVID-19 (dated by TCRdb to between 2020 and 2021). Preparation of the library involved the immunoSEQ multiplex PCR assay. This immuneACCESS table, as held by TCRdb, lists in-frame sequences with V and J called but not all clones. Of the missing ones, under half trace to an unresolved V gene in checked studies; the others have no known cause. This sample comprises 340,000 or so clones, about 86% of them detected only once. The top ten hold approximately 4.6% of the sample. Sequenced material: PBMCs or T cells enriched from blood (not recorded which). The receptors were gathered from a woman in her 40s with acute COVID-19.

The rearrangement uses TRBV9 and TRBJ2-7; 12 bases agree with TRBD1. The CDR3 sequence is 16 residues long. Germline V gene lookup returns CDR1 SGDLS and CDR2 YYNGEE. V shed 4 bases, J shed 5 bases, and the junction held 10 bases outside the gene matches. DNA of the CDR3: TGTGCCAGCAGCCCGCATCCGGGACAGGGGGCCCACGAGCAGTACTTC. It codes for CASSPHPGQGAHEQYF.

The V and J genes are TRBV24-1 and TRBJ1-4; possible D gene TRBD1, 5 bases. The CDR3 totals 15 residues. Per the germline V gene, CDR1 is KGHDR and CDR2 is SFDVKD. V was shortened by 7 bases and J by 6 bases, with 17 bases between the two germline ends. CDR3 nucleotides: TGTGCCACCAGGGACACCGGCAGGGCGTATGAAAAACTGTTTTTT. This sequence encodes CATRDTGRAYEKLFF.

The J gene is TRBJ2-2, the V gene TRBV18, with D unresolved. There are 12 residues in the CDR3. The germline V and J ends were trimmed by 3 bases and 8 bases, with 7 bases remaining between them. The germline CDR1 and CDR2 sequences are KGHSH and LQKENI. The CDR3 coding sequence is TGTGCCAGCTCACCGAGTAAGGGGGAGCTGTTTTTT. It translates to CASSPSKGELFF.

V usage is TRBV15 and J usage is TRBJ2-7, with TRBD1 as a possible D gene (6 bases). CDR3 size: 15 residues. Germline values: CDR1 LNHNV, CDR2 YYDKDF (reference sequence). The germline V and J ends were trimmed by 3 bases and 0 bases, with 12 bases remaining between them. CDR3 region: CATSSFRGSSYEQYF. The DNA of the CDR3 is TGTGCCACCAGCAGTTTTAGGGGGAGCTCCTACGAGCAGTACTTC.

The chain employs TRBV7-2 and TRBJ2-3, with a possible D match to TRBD2 (7 bases). This CDR3 is built from 15 residues. Germline V gene sequence: CDR1 SGHTA, CDR2 FQGNSA. V was clipped by 2 bases and J by 7 bases, with 16 bases between them. CDR3: CASSLRKGEGYTQYF. In DNA, the CDR3 is TGTGCCAGCAGCTTACGTAAGGGGGAGGGTTATACGCAGTATTTT.

The chain has TRBV4-1 and TRBJ1-1; 7 nucleotides agree with TRBD1. The CDR3 spans 17 residues. CDR1 MGHRA and CDR2 YSYEKL come from the germline V gene. Trimming cost V 6 bases and J 4 bases; bases outside gene matches: 17. The CDR3 bases are TGCGCCAGCAGTGTAGGACAGGTCCTCCCGACCCGCACTGAAGCTTTCTTT. This codes for CASSVGQVLPTRTEAFF.

V is TRBV6-5 and J is TRBJ1-6; 7 nucleotides agree with TRBD1. Trimming at V came to 2 bases and at J to 8 bases, leaving 3 bases not matched to a gene. This CDR3 is 14 amino acids long. The germline CDR1 and CDR2 sequences are MNHEY and SVGAGI. The CDR3 sequence is CASSYLTGDSPLHF. CDR3 sequence (DNA): TGTGCCAGCAGTTACCTTACAGGGGATTCACCCCTCCACTTT.

V is TRBV14 and J is TRBJ2-1, with 9 bases fitting TRBD1. CDR3 size: 15 residues. V shed 6 bases, J shed 6 bases, and the junction held 9 bases outside the gene matches. CDR1 is SGHDN, CDR2 FVKESK, per germline. CDR3 amino acids: CASRLGTGWTNEQFF. In nucleotides, the CDR3 is TGTGCCAGCAGGTTAGGGACAGGGTGGACCAATGAGCAGTTCTTC.

This clone was seen a handful of times. This chain connects TRBV5-5 to TRBJ2-1, with TRBD2 identical over 9 bases. The CDR3 is 14 residues long. Germline V lookup: CDR1 SGHKS, CDR2 YYEKEE (reference sequence). V gave up 3 bases and J gave up 4 bases; unmatched junction bases: 2. The CDR3 loop is CASSSTSGYNEQFF. CDR3 sequence (DNA): TGTGCCAGCAGCTCGACTAGCGGATACAATGAGCAGTTCTTC. Supplemented by reference TRBV5-5 and TRBJ2-1, the full variable domain reads DAGVTQSPTHLIKTRGQQVTLRCSPISGHKSVSWYQQVLGQGPQFIFQYYEKEERGRGNFPDRFSARQFPNYSSELNVNALLLGDSALYLCASSSTSGYNEQFFGPGTRLTVL.

The chain couples TRBV25-1 to TRBJ2-5, with D maybe TRBD1 (6 bases). V shed 5 bases and J shed 5 bases, with 15 bases lying between them. The CDR3 contains 14 residues. Germline CDR1 reads MGHDK; CDR2 reads SYGVNS. DNA for the CDR3: TGTGCCAGCAGTAGTGGGGGCGCAGGGGAGACCCAGTACTTC. As protein: CASSSGGAGETQYF.

The chain is built from TRBV7-9 and TRBJ1-1; no definite D call. The V end was cut by 5 bases, the J end by 0 bases, with 7 bases between. This CDR3 comprises 13 residues. Germline V CDR1 and CDR2: SEHNR, FQNEAQ (reference sequence). CDR3 sequence reads: CASSPGLNTEAFF. The CDR3 DNA is TGTGCCAGCAGCCCCGGGTTGAACACTGAAGCTTTCTTT.

The chain recombines TRBV6-2 or TRBV6-3 with TRBJ2-3; D gene unclear. Per germline, CDR1 MNHEY and CDR2 SVGEGT. This CDR3 spans 15 amino acids. The V end lost 0 bases, the J end lost 1 base, and 8 bases lay between the germline ends. CDR3 amino acids: CASSYSSRGTDTQYF. The DNA of the CDR3 is TGTGCCAGCAGTTACTCGAGTCGGGGCACAGATACGCAGTATTTT.

CDR3 residues: CASSEPTGLGDTEAFF. The CDR3 bases are TGTGCCAGCAGTGAACCCACAGGGTTGGGGGACACTGAAGCTTTCTTT. The V call is TRBV25-1, the J call TRBJ1-1; TRBD1 might be the D (6 bases). The V end lost 2 bases, the J end lost 3 bases, and 16 bases lay between the germline ends. Germline V CDR1 and CDR2: MGHDK, SYGVNS. This CDR3 is built from 16 residues.

The V gene is TRBV7-2, the J gene TRBJ2-7, with 10 nucleotides matching TRBD2. This CDR3 has 16 amino acids. Germline CDR1 SGHTA, CDR2 FQGNSA. Germline trimming cut 5 bases from V and 3 bases from J; bases unmatched to any gene: 10. The CDR3 DNA reads TGTGCCAGCAGCCGCGTAAGCGGGGGGGCAGGCTACGAGCAGTACTTC. It specifies CASSRVSGGAGYEQYF. Full variable domain (outside the CDR3, taken from reference TRBV7-2 and TRBJ2-7): GAGVSQSPSNKVTEKGKDVELRCDPISGHTALYWYRQSLGQGLEFLIYFQGNSAPDKSGLPSDRFSAERTGGSVSTLTIQRTQQEDSAVYLCASSRVSGGAGYEQYFGPGTRLTVT.

This rearrangement joins TRBV9 to TRBJ1-2; no reliable D call. The CDR3 covers 15 residues. Germline loops: CDR1 SGDLS, CDR2 YYNGEE. Trimming took off 0 bases at V and 3 bases at J, with 12 bases between the two ends. This chain's CDR3 is CASSVAWTGDYGYTF. CDR3 DNA sequence: TGTGCCAGCAGCGTAGCTTGGACGGGAGACTATGGCTACACCTTC.

J is TRBJ1-1 and V is TRBV14; perhaps TRBD1 as D (6 bases). Trimming shortened V by 2 bases and J by 0 bases, and 7 bases separated the two germline ends. Germline CDR1 and CDR2: SGHDN and FVKESK. This CDR3 has 14 residues. The CDR3 protein is CASSQWGLNTEAFF. CDR3 DNA: TGTGCCAGCAGCCAATGGGGGCTGAACACTGAAGCTTTCTTT. Together with reference TRBV14 and TRBJ1-1, the CDR3 gives the full variable domain: EAGVTQFPSHSVIEKGQTVTLRCDPISGHDNLYWYRRVMGKEIKFLLHFVKESKQDESGMPNNRFLAERTGGTYSTLKVQPAELEDSGVYFCASSQWGLNTEAFFGQGTRLTVV.

The CDR3 spells CASSQGEGWGEQYF. The DNA for the CDR3 is TGTGCCAGCAGCCAAGGGGAGGGTTGGGGGGAGCAGTACTTC. The V gene is TRBV3-1 (or the pseudogene TRBV3-2), the J gene TRBJ2-7; TRBD2 matches 7 bases. Germline V CDR1 and CDR2: LGHDT, YNNKEL (reference sequence). V was pared by 1 base and J by 7 bases, with 7 bases of the junction left unmatched. The CDR3 length is 14 residues.

V is TRBV10-1 and J is TRBJ2-7, with 10 bases matching TRBD1. This CDR3 spans 14 amino acids. V trimming: 6 bases; J trimming: 4 bases; junction bases outside the gene matches: 6. CDR1 is WNHNN and CDR2 is SYGVQD in the germline V gene (reference sequence). The CDR3 is CASRRQGASYEQYF. In DNA form, the CDR3 reads TGCGCCAGCAGGCGACAGGGGGCGTCTTACGAGCAGTACTTC.

The chain combines TRBV9 with TRBJ1-6; D is uncertain. The CDR3 is 15 residues long. Germline assignment: CDR1 SGDLS and CDR2 YYNGEE. Trimming took off 0 bases at V and 9 bases at J, with 13 bases between the two ends. CDR3 amino acids: CASSVGVGGASPLHF. CDR3 DNA: TGTGCCAGCAGCGTAGGCGTAGGTGGAGCTTCACCCCTCCACTTT. Supplemented by reference TRBV9 and TRBJ1-6, the full variable domain reads DSGVTQTPKHLITATGQRVTLRCSPRSGDLSVYWYQQSLDQGLQFLIQYYNGEERAKGNILERFSAQQFPDLHSELNLSSLELGDSALYFCASSVGVGGASPLHFGNGTRLTVT.

V usage is TRBV6-6 and J usage is TRBJ2-6, with 10 bases fitting TRBD1. V dropped 5 bases and J dropped 2; count of bases not matched to a gene: 15. CDR1 and CDR2 (germline): MNHNY, SVGAGI (reference sequence). The CDR3 spans 20 residues. The CDR3 coding sequence is TGTGCCAGCAGTCCCCGATTGACAGGGGGCAGTGTAACTGGGGCCAACGTCCTGACTTTC. Translated, it gives CASSPRLTGGSVTGANVLTF.

The table lists this clone with a count of one. This chain's CDR3 is CASRLQGFNEQFF. Written as DNA, the CDR3 is TGTGCCAGCAGGTTACAGGGGTTCAATGAGCAGTTCTTC. The chain employs TRBV27 and TRBJ2-1, with 7 nucleotides matching TRBD1. This CDR3 is 13 amino acids long. With 6 bases clipped from V and 6 bases from J, the junction kept 5 bases outside the gene matches. Germline loops: CDR1 MNHEY, CDR2 SMNVEV (reference sequence).